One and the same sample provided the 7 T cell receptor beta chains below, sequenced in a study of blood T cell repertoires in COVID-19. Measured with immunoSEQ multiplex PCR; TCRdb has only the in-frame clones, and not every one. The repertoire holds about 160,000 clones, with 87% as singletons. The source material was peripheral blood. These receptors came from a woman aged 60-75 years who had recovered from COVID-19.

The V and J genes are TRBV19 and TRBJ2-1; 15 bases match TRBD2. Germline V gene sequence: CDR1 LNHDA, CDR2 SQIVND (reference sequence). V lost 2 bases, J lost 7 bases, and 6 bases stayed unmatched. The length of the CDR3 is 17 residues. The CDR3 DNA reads TGTGCCAGTAGTATATGGACTAGCGGGGGGGCCGGTAATGAGCAGTTCTTC. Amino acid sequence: CASSIWTSGGAGNEQFF.

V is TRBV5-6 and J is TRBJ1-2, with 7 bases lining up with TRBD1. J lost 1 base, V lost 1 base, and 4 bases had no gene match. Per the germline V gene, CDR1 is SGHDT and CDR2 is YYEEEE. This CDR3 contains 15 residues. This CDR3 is CASSLRGPINYGYTF. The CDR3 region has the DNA TGTGCCAGCAGCTTGAGGGGGCCCATTAACTATGGCTACACCTTC.

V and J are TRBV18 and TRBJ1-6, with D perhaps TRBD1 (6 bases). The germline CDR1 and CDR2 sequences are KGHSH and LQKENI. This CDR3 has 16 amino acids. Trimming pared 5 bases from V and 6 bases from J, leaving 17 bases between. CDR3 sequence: CASSSGQFGLNSPLHF. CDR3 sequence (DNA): TGTGCCAGCTCATCCGGACAGTTCGGGCTTAATTCACCCCTCCACTTT.

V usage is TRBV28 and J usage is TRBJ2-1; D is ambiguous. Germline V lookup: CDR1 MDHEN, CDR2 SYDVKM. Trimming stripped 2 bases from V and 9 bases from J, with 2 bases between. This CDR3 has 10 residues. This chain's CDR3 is CASSLREQFF. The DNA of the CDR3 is TGTGCCAGCAGTTTACGTGAGCAGTTCTTC.

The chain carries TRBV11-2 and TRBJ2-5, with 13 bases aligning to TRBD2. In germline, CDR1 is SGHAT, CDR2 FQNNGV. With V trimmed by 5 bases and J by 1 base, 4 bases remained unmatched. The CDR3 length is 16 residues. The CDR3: CASSEGLAGIQETQYF. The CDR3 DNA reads TGTGCCAGCAGCGAGGGACTAGCGGGAATCCAAGAGACCCAGTACTTC. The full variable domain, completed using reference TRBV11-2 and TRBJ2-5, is EAGVAQSPRYKIIEKRQSVAFWCNPISGHATLYWYQQILGQGPKLLIQFQNNGVVDDSQLPKDRFSAERLKGVDSTLKIQPAKLEDSAVYLCASSEGLAGIQETQYFGPGTRLLVL.

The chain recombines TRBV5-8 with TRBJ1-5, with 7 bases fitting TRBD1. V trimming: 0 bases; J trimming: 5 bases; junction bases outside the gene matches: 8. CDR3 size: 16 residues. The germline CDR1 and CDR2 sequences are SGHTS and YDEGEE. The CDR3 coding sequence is TGTGCCAGCAGCTTGGCGATCGGGACAGTAGATCAGCCCCAGCATTTT. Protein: CASSLAIGTVDQPQHF.

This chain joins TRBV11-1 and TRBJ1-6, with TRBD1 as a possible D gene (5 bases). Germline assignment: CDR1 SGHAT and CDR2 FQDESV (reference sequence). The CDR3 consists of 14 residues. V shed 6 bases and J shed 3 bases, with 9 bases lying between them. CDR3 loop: CASSRDFYNSPLHF. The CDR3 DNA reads TGTGCCAGCAGTCGGGACTTCTATAATTCACCCCTCCACTTT.